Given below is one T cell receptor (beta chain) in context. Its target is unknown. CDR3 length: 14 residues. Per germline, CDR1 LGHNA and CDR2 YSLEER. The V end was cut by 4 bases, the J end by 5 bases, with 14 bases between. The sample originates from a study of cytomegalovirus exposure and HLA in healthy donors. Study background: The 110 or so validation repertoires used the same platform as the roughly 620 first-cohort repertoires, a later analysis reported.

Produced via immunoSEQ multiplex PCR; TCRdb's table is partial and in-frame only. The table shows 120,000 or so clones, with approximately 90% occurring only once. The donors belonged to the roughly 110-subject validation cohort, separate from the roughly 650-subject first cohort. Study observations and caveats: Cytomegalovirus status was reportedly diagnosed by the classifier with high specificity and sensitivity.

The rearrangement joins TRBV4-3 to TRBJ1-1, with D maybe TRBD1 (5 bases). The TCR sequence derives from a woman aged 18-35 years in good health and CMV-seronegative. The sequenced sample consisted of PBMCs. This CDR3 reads CASSRGTRGTEAFF. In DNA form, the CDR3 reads TGCGCCAGCAGCCGTGGGACGCGGGGGACTGAAGCTTTCTTT.